These 15 T cell receptor beta chains were all obtained from the same sample, sequenced in a study of cytomegalovirus exposure and HLA in healthy donors. In the PCR, 60 Vbeta and 13 Jbeta primers were used. Some clones are missing from TCRdb's copy, which holds only in-frame ones; the method was immunoSEQ multiplex PCR. The sample lists some 180,000 clones, around 80% occurring once. Sequencing was performed on PBMCs. The receptors come from a man aged 35-49 years in good health and CMV-seropositive.

This clone was seen once. The CDR3 protein is CASSLRMRAADNTGELFF. CDR3 DNA sequence: TGTGCCAGCAGCTTAAGGATGAGGGCGGCGGATAACACCGGGGAGCTGTTTTTT. This chain connects TRBV13 to TRBJ2-2; D is perhaps TRBD2 (5 bases). This CDR3 has 18 residues. Trimming took off 2 bases at V and 2 bases at J, with 18 bases between the two ends. Looked up from germline, CDR1 is PRHDT and CDR2 is FYEKMQ (reference sequence). The variable domain in full, completed from reference TRBV13 and TRBJ2-2, reads AAGVIQSPRHLIKEKRETATLKCYPIPRHDTVYWYQQGPGQDPQFLISFYEKMQSDKGSIPDRFSAQQFSDYHSELNMSSLELGDSALYFCASSLRMRAADNTGELFFGEGSRLTVL.

This chain joins TRBV30 and TRBJ1-2; no clear D gene. The CDR3 is made up of 12 amino acids. Deletions cut 0 bases from V and 8 bases from J, with 10 bases between. Per germline, CDR1 GTSNPN and CDR2 SVGIG (reference sequence). CDR3 coding DNA: TGTGCCTGGAGTGTAGCGGTACAAGGCTACACCTTC. The encoded protein is CAWSVAVQGYTF.

V is TRBV6-5 and J is TRBJ2-2; 7 bases agree with TRBD2. Germline CDR1 is MNHEY and CDR2 is SVGAGI. This CDR3 is 14 amino acids long. Trimming removed 5 bases from V and 8 bases from J; junction bases left unmatched: 8. CDR3 nucleotides: TGTGCCAGCAGTCCCCGACTAGCTATGGGGGAGCTGTTTTTT. It yields the protein CASSPRLAMGELFF.

CDR3 sequence (DNA): TGTGCCAGCAGCTCGGACAGGACCTCAAGGTACTTC. This gives the protein CASSSDRTSRYF. The gene calls are TRBV5-4 and TRBJ2-7; 7 bases align to TRBD1. The CDR3 totals 12 residues. Germline CDR1 is SGHNT and CDR2 is YYREEE (reference sequence). V lost 3 bases and J lost 12; bases outside the gene matches: 9.

V gene TRBV5-1 combines with J gene TRBJ1-5; D not certain. The CDR3 length is 15 residues. CDR1 is SGHRS and CDR2 is YFSETQ in the germline V gene. V was trimmed by 4 bases and J by 8 bases, leaving 19 bases between them. CDR3 loop: CASSRGLSDREPQHF. In DNA form, the CDR3 reads TGCGCCAGCAGCCGGGGTTTGAGCGACCGGGAGCCCCAGCATTTT.

This chain connects TRBV7-6 to TRBJ1-6, with TRBD1 identical over 8 bases. The V segment lost 5 bases and the J segment 7 bases; nucleotides outside the gene matches: 7. Germline V gene sequence: CDR1 SGHVS, CDR2 FNYEAQ. The CDR3 is made up of 15 amino acids. The CDR3 nucleotides read TGTGCCAGCAGCGCCGGACAGGGTATGAATTCACCCCTCCACTTT. As protein: CASSAGQGMNSPLHF.

This clone was detected only a few times. CDR3 loop: CASSISQGASYEQYF. CDR3 coding DNA: TGTGCCAGTAGTATATCACAGGGGGCCTCCTACGAGCAGTACTTC. The chain joins TRBV19 to TRBJ2-7; 9 bases agree with TRBD1. J lost 0 bases, V lost 2 bases, and 2 bases had no gene match. CDR3 length: 15 amino acids. In germline, CDR1 is LNHDA, CDR2 SQIVND (reference sequence). Based on the CDR3 plus reference TRBV19 and TRBJ2-7, the full variable domain is DGGITQSPKYLFRKEGQNVTLSCEQNLNHDAMYWYRQDPGQGLRLIYYSQIVNDFQKGDIAEGYSVSREKKESFPLTVTSAQKNPTAFYLCASSISQGASYEQYFGPGTRLTVT.

This clone came up a few times. The CDR3 DNA sequence: TGTGCCAGCACCTCTCTTGGACTAGCGGGAGAAGGCAATGAGCAGTTCTTC. Its translation: CASTSLGLAGEGNEQFF. The chain couples TRBV2 to TRBJ2-1, with 13 bases that match TRBD2. The germline V gene has CDR1 SNHLY and CDR2 FYNNEI. V shed 7 bases and J 6 bases; nucleotides not matched to a gene: 12. The CDR3 is made up of 17 amino acids.

CDR3 sequence: CASSLGQGHLNEQFF. DNA of the CDR3: TGCGCCAGCAGCTTGGGACAGGGTCACTTAAATGAGCAGTTCTTC. V gene TRBV5-1 combines with J gene TRBJ2-1; 7 positions agree with TRBD1. The V segment lost 0 bases and the J segment 7 bases; nucleotides outside the gene matches: 7. The CDR3 extends over 15 amino acids. Germline CDR1 SGHRS, CDR2 YFSETQ.

The CDR3 DNA sequence: TGTGCCAGCAGCTCCCTGGGACAGGGCTCAACCGGGGAGCTGTTTTTT. It translates to CASSSLGQGSTGELFF. This chain connects TRBV11-3 to TRBJ2-2; 9 bases fit TRBD1. CDR1 and CDR2 from the germline V gene are SGHNT and YENEEA. The CDR3 spans 16 residues. Germline trimming cut 4 bases from V and 5 bases from J; bases unmatched to any gene: 8.

This clone has a single count. The V gene is TRBV7-9, the J gene TRBJ2-7, with 10 bases fitting TRBD2. Germline V lookup: CDR1 SEHNR, CDR2 FQNEAQ (reference sequence). The ends lost 5 bases at V and 4 bases at J; junction bases unmatched: 11. This CDR3 is 16 amino acids long. The CDR3 nucleotides are TGTGCCAGCAGCCCCGAGACTAGCGGGTTCGTTTACGAGCAGTACTTC. Translated, it gives CASSPETSGFVYEQYF.

In this sample, this clone turned up a few times. The rearrangement uses TRBV4-3 and TRBJ2-7; D is undetermined. The CDR3 totals 14 residues. Germline CDR1 is LGHNA and CDR2 is YSLEER. The V gene lost 0 bases and the J gene lost 3 bases, with 9 bases spanning the gap. The CDR3, as DNA: TGCGCCAGCAGCCAAGATTTAAACGGCTACGAGCAGTACTTC. It translates to CASSQDLNGYEQYF.

The count of this clone is one. J is TRBJ2-5 and V is TRBV6-5; D unclear. Germline V gives CDR1 MNHEY, CDR2 SVGAGI. The length of the CDR3 is 15 residues. V was trimmed by 4 bases and J by 4 bases, leaving 16 bases between them. The CDR3 loop reads CASSSTFSPVETQYF. The CDR3 region has the DNA TGTGCCAGCAGTTCTACTTTTAGCCCTGTAGAGACCCAGTACTTC.

The chain combines TRBV19 with TRBJ2-5; 8 bases are a match to TRBD1. The J call is in doubt because the DNA end fits TRBJ2-7 better. From germline, CDR1 is LNHDA and CDR2 SQIVND (reference sequence). The length of the CDR3 is 12 residues. The CDR3 nucleotides are TGTGCCAGTGGGACAGGAACCGACGAGCAGTACTTC. Translation gives CASGTGTDEQYF.

The chain recombines TRBV10-1 with TRBJ1-2, with D unresolved. Germline V lookup: CDR1 WNHNN, CDR2 SYGVQD (reference sequence). The germline V and J ends were trimmed by 6 bases and 3 bases, with 17 bases remaining between them. The CDR3 covers 15 residues. The CDR3 protein is CASREKIRCYYGYTF. The CDR3 region has the DNA TGCGCCAGCAGGGAAAAAATCAGGTGTTACTATGGCTACACCTTC.